This T cell receptor beta chain was sequenced for a study of blood T cells in healthy people across ages. Points from the study as a whole: Estimated diversity that came from one million T cells was considered an underestimate.

Total RNA was isolated from each sample in quantities of at least 5.5 micrograms. A few counts support this clonotype. The target antigen is unknown. The CDR3 extends over 14 amino acids. Trimming pared 4 bases from V and 3 bases from J, leaving 13 bases between. The germline gives CDR1 SGHTA, CDR2 FQGNSA. With a J-beta primer mix and a sample-barcoded 5' primer, a second PCR ran roughly 6 to 11 cycles. Per sample, CDR3-containing paired-end reads numbered at least 3 million. TCRdb re-derived calls from the 5' RACE reads in MiXCR, one entry per CDR3 protein. The sample has 700,000 to 850,000 distinct CDR3 sequences; roughly 40% are singletons.

V is TRBV7-2 and J is TRBJ2-7; D unclear. Sequenced sample: blood. This clonotype originated in a young man in good health. CDR3 amino acids: CASSSDPYRYEQYF. The CDR3 nucleotides read TGTGCCAGCAGCTCTGACCCCTACCGCTACGAGCAGTACTTC.